Listed here are 14 T cell receptor beta chains from one sample, sequenced in a study of cytomegalovirus exposure and HLA in healthy donors. Libraries were prepared by immunoSEQ multiplex PCR; TCRdb keeps only in-frame clonotypes and omits some of them. The sample shows 280,000 or so clones, approximately 90% of them seen only once. The sample comprised PBMCs. Receptor source: a woman aged 18-29 years in good health and CMV-seronegative.

The gene calls are TRBV5-1 and TRBJ2-2, with D possibly being TRBD1 (6 bases). Trimming pared 4 bases from V and 5 bases from J, leaving 12 bases between. The CDR3 consists of 14 residues. The germline CDR1 and CDR2 sequences are SGHRS and YFSETQ. Written as DNA, the CDR3 is TGCGCCAGCAGCGAGCGGACAGAAACCGGGGAGCTGTTTTTT. It yields the protein CASSERTETGELFF.

V is TRBV6-1 and J is TRBJ1-2; D possibly corresponds to TRBD1 (5 bases). The germline V gene has CDR1 MNHNS and CDR2 SASEGT. The CDR3 length is 15 residues. Deletions cut 6 bases from V and 5 bases from J, with 19 bases between. Here the CDR3 DNA reads TGTGCCAGCAGACCCTCGGGGGGGAGAGGGTATGGCTACACCTTC. Its translation: CASRPSGGRGYGYTF.

In this sample, this clone turned up a few times. The sample carries other DNA sequences with the same CDR3. V and J are TRBV6-5 and TRBJ2-7; D remains ambiguous. The germline V gene encodes CDR1 MNHEY and CDR2 SVGAGI. Trimming left V 4 bases short and J 2 bases short, with 3 bases between. The CDR3 runs 11 residues. CDR3 coding DNA: TGTGCCAGCAGTTCTACCTACGAGCAGTACTTC. It translates to CASSSTYEQYF.

The gene calls are TRBV6-5 and TRBJ1-2; the D is unclear. There are 15 residues in the CDR3. V was shortened by 0 bases and J by 4 bases, with 12 bases between the two germline ends. The germline CDR1 and CDR2 sequences are MNHEY and SVGAGI. The CDR3 sequence: CASSYSAVPGYGYTF. The DNA for the CDR3 is TGTGCCAGCAGTTACTCAGCCGTCCCCGGCTATGGCTACACCTTC.

The V and J genes are TRBV28 and TRBJ2-7, with D possibly TRBD1 on 5 matching bases. CDR3 length: 13 amino acids. CDR1 is MDHEN and CDR2 is SYDVKM in the germline V gene. Trimming pared 2 bases from V and 6 bases from J, leaving 11 bases between. The CDR3 reads CASSLEEGAEQYF. The CDR3 DNA sequence: TGTGCCAGCAGTTTAGAAGAAGGGGCCGAGCAGTACTTC.

The chain employs TRBV9 and TRBJ1-1; D uncertain. Trimming pared 0 bases from V and 0 bases from J, leaving 12 bases between. Germline CDR1 reads SGDLS; CDR2 reads YYNGEE. The CDR3 totals 16 residues. In DNA, the CDR3 is TGTGCCAGCAGCGTAGACATCGTCTCCATGAACACTGAAGCTTTCTTT. Amino acid sequence: CASSVDIVSMNTEAFF.

This clone was picked up one time. This chain joins TRBV5-8 and TRBJ2-7; 9 bases match TRBD2. Trimming removed 1 base from V and 0 bases from J; junction bases left unmatched: 5. The CDR3 consists of 16 residues. Germline assignment: CDR1 SGHTS and CDR2 YDEGEE. In DNA form, the CDR3 reads TGTGCCAGCAGCTTGTGGCTAGCGGGACCCTCCTACGAGCAGTACTTC. This codes for CASSLWLAGPSYEQYF.

This clone was recorded only once. V is TRBV27 and J is TRBJ2-7, with a possible D match to TRBD2 (5 bases). Trimming cost V 3 bases and J 6 bases, with 9 bases left between them. The CDR3 extends over 12 amino acids. Looked up from germline, CDR1 is MNHEY and CDR2 is SMNVEV (reference sequence). The CDR3 region has the DNA TGTGCCAGCAGTTTCACGGGATCCGAGCAGTACTTC. It codes for CASSFTGSEQYF.

V and J are TRBV6-5 and TRBJ1-3; TRBD1 matches 7 bases. The V and J ends lost 5 bases and 11 bases, in that order; junction bases with no gene match: 9. In germline, CDR1 is MNHEY, CDR2 SVGAGI. The CDR3 is 13 amino acids. This CDR3 reads CASSQSRGGPIYF. DNA of the CDR3: TGTGCCAGCAGTCAATCGAGAGGGGGCCCCATATATTTT.

The rearrangement links TRBV2 to TRBJ2-1; 9 bases align to TRBD2. From germline, CDR1 is SNHLY and CDR2 FYNNEI. The V and J ends lost 2 bases and 4 bases, in that order; junction bases with no gene match: 3. The CDR3 covers 15 residues. CDR3 region: CASSERREGYNEQFF. Written as DNA, the CDR3 is TGTGCCAGCAGTGAAAGGCGGGAGGGATACAATGAGCAGTTCTTC.

The rearrangement joins TRBV12-5 to TRBJ2-7; D gene uncertain. Germline V gives CDR1 LGHNT, CDR2 FRNRAP. The CDR3 length is 19 residues. Trimming removed 3 bases from V and 2 bases from J, with 26 bases in between. The CDR3 DNA sequence: TGTGCTAGTGGTTTCAGGTCCTACGAACGCACTGGGTCCGCCTACGAGCAGTACTTC. Translating gives CASGFRSYERTGSAYEQYF. Looking up the rest from reference TRBV12-5 and TRBJ2-7 gives the full variable domain: DARVTQTPRHKVTEMGQEVTMRCQPILGHNTVFWYRQTMMQGLELLAYFRNRAPLDDSGMPKDRFSAEMPDATLATLKIQPSEPRDSAVYFCASGFRSYERTGSAYEQYFGPGTRLTVT.

The chain uses TRBV15 and TRBJ1-1; D not resolved. V lost 0 bases to trimming and J lost 0 bases, with 8 bases between them. Germline V gene lookup returns CDR1 LNHNV and CDR2 YYDKDF (reference sequence). This CDR3 is built from 15 residues. The CDR3 here is CATSRDGGLNTEAFF. Here the CDR3 DNA reads TGTGCCACCAGCAGAGACGGAGGTTTGAACACTGAAGCTTTCTTT.

This sequence joins TRBV6-5 and TRBJ1-1; D is undetermined. The germline CDR1 and CDR2 sequences are MNHEY and SVGAGI. Trimming took 10 bases from V and 1 from J, leaving 10 bases between them. The length of the CDR3 is 12 residues. CDR3 sequence: CATRRANTEAFF. The CDR3 DNA reads as TGTGCCACCCGGAGGGCGAACACTGAAGCTTTCTTT.

The rearrangement uses TRBV27 and TRBJ1-2; TRBD1 matches at 9 bases. Germline loops: CDR1 MNHEY, CDR2 SMNVEV (reference sequence). The CDR3 spans 13 residues. Losses at the gene ends were 4 bases for V and 8 bases for J; bases not matched to a gene: 5. This CDR3 reads CASSWTGDRGYTF. In DNA form, the CDR3 reads TGTGCCAGCAGTTGGACAGGGGATCGGGGCTACACCTTC.